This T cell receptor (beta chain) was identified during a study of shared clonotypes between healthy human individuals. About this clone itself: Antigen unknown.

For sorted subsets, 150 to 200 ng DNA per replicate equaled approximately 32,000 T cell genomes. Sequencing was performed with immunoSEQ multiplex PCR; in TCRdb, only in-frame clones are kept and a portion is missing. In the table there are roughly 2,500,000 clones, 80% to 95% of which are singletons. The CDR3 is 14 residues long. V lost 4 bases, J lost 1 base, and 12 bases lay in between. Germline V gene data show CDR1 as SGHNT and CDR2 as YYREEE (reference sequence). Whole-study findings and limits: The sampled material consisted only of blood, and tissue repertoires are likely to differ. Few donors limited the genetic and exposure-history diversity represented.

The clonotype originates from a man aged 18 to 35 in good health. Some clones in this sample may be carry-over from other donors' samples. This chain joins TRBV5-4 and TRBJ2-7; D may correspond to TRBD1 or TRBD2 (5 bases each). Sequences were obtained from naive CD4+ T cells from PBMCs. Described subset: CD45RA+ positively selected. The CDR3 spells CASSPRDGSYEQYF. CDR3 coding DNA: TGTGCCAGCAGCCCCCGGGACGGGTCCTACGAGCAGTACTTC.